This T cell receptor (beta chain) stems from a study of T cells expressing NK-cell markers. CDR3 length: 13 residues. The germline V gene encodes CDR1 SGHTA and CDR2 FQGNSA. For each CDR3 protein, TCRdb gives one entry from its re-call of the 5' RACE reads, without DNA. This sample's table has 200,000 to 300,000 distinct CDR3 sequences. The sample consisted of blood T cells: a sorted CD56 or NKG2C T cell subset, CD4+ or CD8+ T cells, or bulk PBMC T cells (not recorded which). V and J are TRBV7-2 and TRBJ2-1; the D call from TCRdb, TRBD1, cannot be confirmed without DNA. The TCR originated in a man aged 18 to 30 in good health. Here the CDR3 reads CASSEDSYNEQFF.